This T cell receptor beta chain was retrieved from a study of T cells in Graves' hyperthyroidism and ophthalmopathy. Germline V gene data show CDR1 as DFQATT and CDR2 as SNEGSKA (reference sequence). The CDR3 contains 14 residues. The TCR beta CDR3 regions underwent amplification using RNA transcripts as the source. Using the HTBI primer set, a first-round RT-PCR was run on the TCR CDR3. TCRdb reprocessed the multiplex PCR reads with MiXCR, giving one entry per CDR3 protein. The table lists some 180,000 distinct CDR3 sequences, over 15% of them singletons, with 25% to 35% in the top ten. About this clonotype itself: The junction and the germline gene differ at one end; a read error may be behind it.

The TCR sequence derives from a woman aged 45-59 years with Graves' hyperthyroidism. The V and J genes are TRBV20-1 and TRBJ2-3; D unresolved. The sequenced sample consisted of blood. CDR3 nucleotides: TGCAATGCTAGAGATCGTAAATTTTTACATACGCAGTATTTT. This codes for CNARDRKFLHTQYF.